Listed here are 22 T cell receptor beta chains from one sample, sequenced in a study of cytomegalovirus exposure and HLA in healthy donors. A multiplex PCR was run with 60 Vbeta primers and 13 Jbeta primers. Only in-frame clones appear in the TCRdb table, and some are missing; sequencing was by immunoSEQ multiplex PCR. The profile covers fewer than 200,000 clones, with over 65% appearing a single time and roughly 0.82% taken by the ten largest. The sequenced sample consisted of PBMCs. Source of these receptors: a female donor in good health and CMV-seronegative.

The rearrangement joins TRBV6-1 to TRBJ1-3; D remains ambiguous. This CDR3 spans 11 amino acids. The germline V gene encodes CDR1 MNHNS and CDR2 SASEGT. Trimming shortened V by 8 bases and J by 7 bases, and 9 bases separated the two germline ends. CDR3 bases: TGTGCCAGCGGGGAGTATAACACCATATATTTT. Translating gives CASGEYNTIYF.

The V and J genes are TRBV7-2 and TRBJ2-1; TRBD2 aligns across 9 bases. The germline V gene has CDR1 SGHTA and CDR2 FQGNSA. Trimming took 5 bases from V and 10 from J; bases not matched to a gene: 12. The length of the CDR3 is 15 residues. The CDR3 spells CASSPPGREGLEQFF. The CDR3 DNA sequence: TGTGCCAGCAGCCCGCCTGGGCGGGAGGGCCTCGAGCAGTTCTTC.

This rearrangement joins TRBV4-2 to TRBJ2-3; 12 nucleotides align to TRBD1. V was clipped by 5 bases and J by 1 base; unmatched bases: 7. Germline V gene data show CDR1 as LGHNA and CDR2 as YNFKEQ. The CDR3 is 17 amino acids. CDR3: CASSVGTGGSGTDTQYF. DNA for the CDR3: TGTGCCAGCAGCGTCGGGACAGGGGGCAGTGGCACAGATACGCAGTATTTT.

The gene calls are TRBV2 and TRBJ1-5; unclear D gene. Germline CDR1 and CDR2: SNHLY and FYNNEI. The CDR3 has 14 amino acids. The V gene lost 5 bases and the J gene lost 5 bases, with 13 bases spanning the gap. Here the CDR3 reads CASSKDRGDQPQHF. In DNA, the CDR3 is TGTGCCAGCAGTAAAGACCGGGGAGATCAGCCCCAGCATTTT.

The chain employs TRBV4-1 and TRBJ1-2; TRBD1 might be the D (5 bases). V was shortened by 3 bases and J by 6 bases, with 8 bases between the two germline ends. Per germline, CDR1 MGHRA and CDR2 YSYEKL. This CDR3 contains 12 residues. For the CDR3, the DNA is TGCGCCAGCAGCCATATAGGGGATGGCTACACCTTC. Amino acid sequence: CASSHIGDGYTF.

This chain uses TRBV18 with TRBJ2-1, with D unclear. V lost 1 base and J lost 0, with 7 bases in between. The germline CDR1 and CDR2 sequences are KGHSH and LQKENI. The CDR3 sequence is 15 residues long. CDR3: CASSPLLSSYNEQFF. The CDR3 nucleotides read TGTGCCAGCTCACCACTTCTGAGCTCCTACAATGAGCAGTTCTTC.

This chain links TRBV7-3 with TRBJ2-3; 8 bases fit TRBD2. Germline loops: CDR1 SGHTA, CDR2 FQGTGA. The CDR3 length is 15 residues. V was clipped by 5 bases and J by 1 base; unmatched bases: 5. The CDR3 protein is CASSRSGGRTDTQYF. CDR3 bases: TGTGCCAGCAGCAGAAGCGGGGGCCGCACAGATACGCAGTATTTT.

The rearrangement joins TRBV11-3 to TRBJ2-1, with 11 bases that match TRBD2. The trim removed 3 bases at V and 10 bases at J, leaving 2 bases unmatched. Germline CDR1 and CDR2: SGHNT and YENEEA. CDR3 length: 13 residues. The CDR3 bases are TGTGCCAGCAGCTTTAGCGGGAGGGTCGAGCAGTTCTTC. Its protein product is CASSFSGRVEQFF. Together with reference TRBV11-3 and TRBJ2-1, the CDR3 gives the full variable domain: EAGVVQSPRYKIIEKKQPVAFWCNPISGHNTLYWYLQNLGQGPELLIRYENEEAVDDSQLPKDRFSAERLKGVDSTLKIQPAELGDSAVYLCASSFSGRVEQFFGPGTRLTVL.

V is TRBV5-6 and J is TRBJ2-3; D might be TRBD1 (7 bases). The germline V gene has CDR1 SGHDT and CDR2 YYEEEE. The length of the CDR3 is 15 residues. V lost 4 bases to trimming and J lost 4 bases, with 16 bases between them. Here the CDR3 reads CASSVTGRFADTQYF. DNA for the CDR3: TGTGCCAGCAGCGTGACAGGGAGGTTTGCAGATACGCAGTATTTT. Full variable domain (rest looked up from reference TRBV5-6 and TRBJ2-3): DAGVTQSPTHLIKTRGQQVTLRCSPKSGHDTVSWYQQALGQGPQFIFQYYEEEERQRGNFPDRFSGHQFPNYSSELNVNALLLGDSALYLCASSVTGRFADTQYFGPGTRLTVL.

This chain joins TRBV7-8 and TRBJ1-5; D is unclear. Between the trimmed V and J ends, which lost 1 base and 0 bases, there was a span of 4 bases. The CDR3 is 14 residues long. Germline assignment: CDR1 SGHVS and CDR2 FQNEAQ. The CDR3 spells CASSLDNSNQPQHF. The CDR3 nucleotides read TGTGCCAGCAGCTTAGACAATAGCAATCAGCCCCAGCATTTT.

V gene TRBV6-1 combines with J gene TRBJ2-2, with TRBD1 matching 8 bases. Trimming cost V 11 bases and J 7 bases; bases outside gene matches: 15. This CDR3 has 15 residues. Looked up from germline, CDR1 is MNHNS and CDR2 is SASEGT. The CDR3 bases are TGTGCCGCGACTACGACAGGGGTAGTTATCGGGGAGCTGTTTTTT. Translation gives CAATTTGVVIGELFF.

The CDR3 bases are TGTGCCAGCAGCCAAGACCCGAGTAGCTCCTACAATGAGCAGTTCTTC. It specifies CASSQDPSSSYNEQFF. The chain employs TRBV4-2 and TRBJ2-1; D is undetermined. Trimming shortened V by 0 bases and J by 0 bases, and 9 bases separated the two germline ends. The germline V gene encodes CDR1 LGHNA and CDR2 YNFKEQ. The CDR3 extends over 16 amino acids.

The genes are TRBV7-9 and TRBJ1-1; possibly TRBD1 for D (5 bases). Germline CDR1 is SEHNR and CDR2 is FQNEAQ (reference sequence). This CDR3 is 15 amino acids long. The V end lost 4 bases, the J end lost 7 bases, and 19 bases lay between the germline ends. CDR3 nucleotide sequence: TGTGCCAGCAGCTCTGGCCCCTCCGGAGACAGTGAAGCTTTCTTT. Translated, it gives CASSSGPSGDSEAFF.

The gene calls are TRBV29-1 and TRBJ1-2; D remains ambiguous. Trimming pared 2 bases from V and 6 bases from J, leaving 10 bases between. The length of the CDR3 is 12 residues. Per the germline V gene, CDR1 is SQVTM and CDR2 is ANQGSEA. The DNA for the CDR3 is TGCAGCGTTGAAAGGGCGGGAAATGGCTACACCTTC. Translated: CSVERAGNGYTF.

This clone was seen just once. This rearrangement joins TRBV7-3 to TRBJ2-3; 7 nucleotides line up with TRBD2. The trim removed 6 bases at V and 8 bases at J, leaving 5 bases unmatched. CDR3 length equals 12 residues. Germline CDR1 reads SGHTA; CDR2 reads FQGTGA. In nucleotides, the CDR3 is TGTGCCAGCAGTGATCAGCGGGGTACGCAGTATTTT. This codes for CASSDQRGTQYF.

The chain uses TRBV7-2 and TRBJ2-3; 11 bases fit TRBD2. Per germline, CDR1 SGHTA and CDR2 FQGNSA. V lost 5 bases, J lost 3 bases, and 7 bases stayed unmatched. The CDR3 sequence is 16 residues long. The DNA for the CDR3 is TGTGCCAGCAGCACTTCTCTAGCGGGGGGTACAGATACGCAGTATTTT. As protein: CASSTSLAGGTDTQYF.

The chain is built from TRBV11-2 and TRBJ2-7, with 7 bases that match TRBD2. J gave up 0 bases and V 2 bases, and 10 bases lay outside the gene matches. From germline, CDR1 is SGHAT and CDR2 FQNNGV. The CDR3 runs 17 residues. CDR3 in amino acids: CASSLRASGMSSYEQYF. CDR3 coding DNA: TGTGCCAGCAGCTTACGAGCGAGCGGGATGAGCTCCTACGAGCAGTACTTC.

The chain combines TRBV29-1 with TRBJ2-2; 7 bases fit TRBD1. Unmatched junction bases numbered 19, after V lost 4 bases and J lost 5 bases. Germline V CDR1 and CDR2: SQVTM, ANQGSEA. There are 18 residues in the CDR3. CDR3 sequence reads: CSVVGLRQGDEPTGELFF. CDR3 nucleotide sequence: TGCAGCGTTGTCGGTCTAAGACAGGGAGATGAGCCTACCGGGGAGCTGTTTTTT.

The chain carries TRBV5-5 and TRBJ2-7, with a tentative D call TRBD2 (5 bases). CDR1 is SGHKS and CDR2 is YYEKEE in the germline V gene (reference sequence). The germline V and J ends were trimmed by 0 bases and 3 bases, with 10 bases remaining between them. The CDR3 is 14 amino acids. The CDR3 region has the DNA TGTGCCAGCAGCTTGGGTTGGGGAGTCTACGAGCAGTACTTC. Its translation is CASSLGWGVYEQYF.

J is TRBJ1-4 and V is TRBV5-1, with 9 bases lining up with TRBD1. The V segment lost 4 bases and the J segment 8 bases; nucleotides outside the gene matches: 6. Germline V gene data show CDR1 as SGHRS and CDR2 as YFSETQ. The CDR3 contains 14 residues. CDR3 in DNA: TGCGCCAGCAGCACCGGGACAGGGTCCGAAAAACTGTTTTTT. Encoded protein: CASSTGTGSEKLFF.

In its sample, this clone was seen a few times. The chain links TRBV18 to TRBJ1-1; 8 bases fit TRBD1. From germline, CDR1 is KGHSH and CDR2 LQKENI. The CDR3 has 14 residues. V gave up 8 bases and J gave up 0 bases; unmatched junction bases: 5. The CDR3 spells CASRRGQMNTEAFF. CDR3 DNA sequence: TGTGCCAGCCGCAGGGGGCAGATGAACACTGAAGCTTTCTTT.

The sample holds a few counts of this clone. The chain links TRBV7-9 to TRBJ2-7; a possible D gene is TRBD1 (6 bases). V lost 2 bases and J 3 bases, leaving 14 bases between the germline ends. The CDR3 totals 15 residues. Germline-derived CDR1 and CDR2 are SEHNR and FQNEAQ (reference sequence). The CDR3 DNA is TGTGCCAGCAGCTTAAATCCCGGCAGGGGCTACGAGCAGTACTTC. Translating it yields CASSLNPGRGYEQYF.